Listed below are T cell receptor beta chains from one sample, sequenced in a study of blood T cell repertoires in COVID-19. Generated by immunoSEQ multiplex PCR, the TCRdb table keeps only in-frame clones and is missing some. The sample consists of around 86,000 clones, about 87% of them appearing once. The specimen was peripheral blood. The receptor set was obtained from a human donor with acute or convalescent COVID-19. The donor label of this sample is uncertain. CDR3s include the opening cysteine and the closing phenylalanine or tryptophan. The D gene is left open where the match is weak. Rows may omit the clone size; those that give it use once, few, many or a size class.

D gene: TRBD2; clone size: NA; J gene: TRBJ2-3; V gene: TRBV6-5; CDR3 protein: CASSSLAGYTDTQYF; CDR3 DNA: TGTGCCAGCAGTTCCCTAGCGGGGTACACAGATACGCAGTATTTT
D gene: TRBD1; clone size: NA; J gene: TRBJ2-1; V gene: TRBV6-5; CDR3 protein: CASSYSGGPYNEQFF; CDR3 DNA: TGTGCCAGCAGTTACTCAGGGGGCCCCTACAATGAGCAGTTCTTC
D gene: NA; clone size: NA; J gene: TRBJ2-2; V gene: TRBV5-1; CDR3 protein: CASSVDGRGELFF; CDR3 DNA: TGCGCCAGCAGCGTGGATGGGCGTGGGGAGCTGTTTTTT
D gene: NA; clone size: NA; J gene: TRBJ2-3; V gene: TRBV15; CDR3 protein: CATSSASTGTDTQYF; CDR3 DNA: TGTGCCACCAGCTCGGCGTCGACAGGCACAGATACGCAGTATTTT
D gene: NA; clone size: NA; J gene: TRBJ1-3; V gene: TRBV10-3; CDR3 protein: CATVQEPGNTIYF; CDR3 DNA: TGTGCCACCGTACAGGAACCTGGAAACACCATATATTTT
D gene: TRBD1; clone size: NA; J gene: TRBJ1-2; V gene: TRBV24-1; CDR3 protein: CATSDSGTGVLYGYTF; CDR3 DNA: TGTGCCACCAGTGATTCCGGGACAGGGGTCCTCTATGGCTACACCTTC
D gene: NA; clone size: NA; J gene: TRBJ2-3; V gene: TRBV7-9; CDR3 protein: CASSLAEADTQYF; CDR3 DNA: TGTGCCAGCAGCTTAGCAGAAGCGGATACGCAGTATTTT
D gene: NA; clone size: NA; J gene: TRBJ2-2; V gene: TRBV6-5; CDR3 protein: CASSYPGTGELFF; CDR3 DNA: TGTGCCAGCAGTTACCCCGGCACCGGGGAGCTGTTTTTT
D gene: NA; clone size: NA; J gene: TRBJ1-4; V gene: TRBV5-4; CDR3 protein: CASSSAGTTNEKLFF; CDR3 DNA: TGTGCCAGCAGCTCGGCAGGGACAACTAATGAAAAACTGTTTTTT
D gene: TRBD1; clone size: once; J gene: TRBJ1-5; V gene: TRBV28; CDR3 protein: CASGTGQHNQPQHF; CDR3 DNA: TGTGCCAGCGGGACGGGACAGCACAATCAGCCCCAGCATTTT
D gene: NA; clone size: NA; J gene: TRBJ1-5; V gene: TRBV19; CDR3 protein: CASSIRQGDNQPQHF; CDR3 DNA: TGTGCCAGTAGTATCCGGCAGGGCGACAATCAGCCCCAGCATTTT
D gene: TRBD1; clone size: once; J gene: TRBJ2-7; V gene: TRBV9; CDR3 protein: CASSVADRGRYEQYF; CDR3 DNA: TGTGCCAGCAGCGTAGCTGACAGGGGCCGTTACGAGCAGTACTTC